The clone carrying this TCR beta chain has a handful of counts. The sample originates from a study of CDR3 diversity in severe acne. There are 16 residues in the CDR3. V was clipped by 2 bases and J by 2 bases, with 15 bases between them. The germline gives CDR1 SEHNR, CDR2 FQNEAQ (reference sequence). MiXCR, run by TCRdb on the PCR reads, gives a single entry per CDR3 protein. The sample consists of 89,000 or so distinct CDR3 sequences, over 45% of them appearing once. The clonotype originates from a male donor in good health, serving as a control. Sequencing used blood. The rearrangement uses TRBV7-9 and TRBJ2-5; D possibly corresponds to TRBD2 (6 bases). The CDR3 loop reads CASSLFIGGDQETQYF. The CDR3 DNA sequence: TGTGCCAGCAGCTTATTCATCGGAGGGGATCAAGAGACCCAGTACTTC.